This TCR beta chain was identified during a study of T cell repertoires and Cas9 in healthy adults. The study, taken as a whole, reports: A preexisting SpCas9-directed effector T cell response was described as ubiquitous in the healthy humans studied.

The repertoire was sequenced with immunoSEQ multiplex PCR; TCRdb's copy has only in-frame clones and lacks some. This table holds about 480 clones, 70% to 90% found once. The CDR3 spans 16 residues. The junction had 4 bases not matched to a gene; V was cut back by 6 bases and J by 0 bases. Germline V gene sequence: CDR1 MDHEN, CDR2 SYDVKM. Material: SpCas9-reactive CD4+ effector T cells (CD137+, CD154-, CD25-, CD127+) from PBMCs; culture status not recorded. The chain uses TRBV28 and TRBJ2-2, with 10 bases aligning to TRBD2. The receptor was derived from a human donor in good health. The CDR3 spells CASRGTSGANTGELFF. The CDR3 coding sequence is TGTGCCAGCAGGGGAACTAGCGGGGCGAACACCGGGGAGCTGTTTTTT.